This TCR beta chain stems from a study of T cell responses to AZD1222 COVID-19 vaccine. Across the study: Timing groups of about 4 and about 12 weeks for second doses were pooled.

Assay used: immunoSEQ multiplex PCR; TCRdb lists only in-frame clones, some missing. The data contain about 130,000 clones, about 93% of them singletons. The trim removed 11 bases at V and 4 bases at J, leaving 9 bases unmatched. CDR1 is LNHDA, CDR2 SQIVND, per germline (reference sequence). The CDR3 runs to 13 residues. The sample was peripheral blood, taken on day 0 of AZD1222 vaccination. The source is an adult in good health. The chain employs TRBV19 and TRBJ2-3; 7 bases agree with TRBD1. The CDR3 DNA sequence: TGTGCCTCCCGACAGGGCTTAGCAGATACGCAGTATTTT. Its protein product is CASRQGLADTQYF.